This T cell receptor beta chain emerged from a study of cytomegalovirus exposure and HLA in healthy donors. PCR employed 60 Vbeta and 13 Jbeta primers. The method was immunoSEQ multiplex PCR; TCRdb's version includes in-frame clones alone and lacks a portion of them. This table holds 200,000 or so clones. This CDR3 region has 16 residues. V trimming: 7 bases; J trimming: 6 bases; junction bases outside the gene matches: 8. Germline assignment: CDR1 SNHLY and CDR2 FYNNEI. The rearrangement uses TRBV2 and TRBJ2-2; 13 bases are a match to TRBD2. The clonotype was recovered from a boy younger than 18 in good health and CMV-seronegative. Sample: PBMCs. The CDR3 sequence: CASNHPGLAGPGELFF. The CDR3 DNA sequence: TGTGCCAGCAATCATCCGGGACTAGCGGGGCCCGGGGAGCTGTTTTTT.